This TCR beta chain stems from a study of blood T cells in healthy people across ages. General study points: Donor CMV status was unknown, possibly confounding expanded clonotype changes. Diversity of TCR beta per million T cells declined in a roughly linear way with age. Unsorted PBMCs ruled out conclusive naive versus antigen-experienced comparison.

The use of a sample-barcoded 5' primer and a J-beta primer mix characterized a second PCR of roughly 7 to 11 cycles. TCRdb independently ran MiXCR on the 5' RACE reads; one entry per CDR3 protein. Altogether 1.5 million to 2 million distinct CDR3 sequences are present, about 35% being singletons, with the ten largest covering approximately 11%. The ends were cut back, 5 bases at V and 13 bases at J, with 21 bases in the middle. The CDR3 covers 14 residues. This clonotype was observed once. Its antigen is unknown. V usage is TRBV12-3 or TRBV12-4 and J usage is TRBJ2-1; D assignment may be TRBD1 or TRBD2 (5 bases each). The receptor's source is a young woman in good health. The sequenced material came from blood. The CDR3 reads CASSRFRDGETQFF. As DNA, the CDR3 is TGTGCCAGCAGTCGATTCCGGGACGGAGAGACCCAGTTCTTC.